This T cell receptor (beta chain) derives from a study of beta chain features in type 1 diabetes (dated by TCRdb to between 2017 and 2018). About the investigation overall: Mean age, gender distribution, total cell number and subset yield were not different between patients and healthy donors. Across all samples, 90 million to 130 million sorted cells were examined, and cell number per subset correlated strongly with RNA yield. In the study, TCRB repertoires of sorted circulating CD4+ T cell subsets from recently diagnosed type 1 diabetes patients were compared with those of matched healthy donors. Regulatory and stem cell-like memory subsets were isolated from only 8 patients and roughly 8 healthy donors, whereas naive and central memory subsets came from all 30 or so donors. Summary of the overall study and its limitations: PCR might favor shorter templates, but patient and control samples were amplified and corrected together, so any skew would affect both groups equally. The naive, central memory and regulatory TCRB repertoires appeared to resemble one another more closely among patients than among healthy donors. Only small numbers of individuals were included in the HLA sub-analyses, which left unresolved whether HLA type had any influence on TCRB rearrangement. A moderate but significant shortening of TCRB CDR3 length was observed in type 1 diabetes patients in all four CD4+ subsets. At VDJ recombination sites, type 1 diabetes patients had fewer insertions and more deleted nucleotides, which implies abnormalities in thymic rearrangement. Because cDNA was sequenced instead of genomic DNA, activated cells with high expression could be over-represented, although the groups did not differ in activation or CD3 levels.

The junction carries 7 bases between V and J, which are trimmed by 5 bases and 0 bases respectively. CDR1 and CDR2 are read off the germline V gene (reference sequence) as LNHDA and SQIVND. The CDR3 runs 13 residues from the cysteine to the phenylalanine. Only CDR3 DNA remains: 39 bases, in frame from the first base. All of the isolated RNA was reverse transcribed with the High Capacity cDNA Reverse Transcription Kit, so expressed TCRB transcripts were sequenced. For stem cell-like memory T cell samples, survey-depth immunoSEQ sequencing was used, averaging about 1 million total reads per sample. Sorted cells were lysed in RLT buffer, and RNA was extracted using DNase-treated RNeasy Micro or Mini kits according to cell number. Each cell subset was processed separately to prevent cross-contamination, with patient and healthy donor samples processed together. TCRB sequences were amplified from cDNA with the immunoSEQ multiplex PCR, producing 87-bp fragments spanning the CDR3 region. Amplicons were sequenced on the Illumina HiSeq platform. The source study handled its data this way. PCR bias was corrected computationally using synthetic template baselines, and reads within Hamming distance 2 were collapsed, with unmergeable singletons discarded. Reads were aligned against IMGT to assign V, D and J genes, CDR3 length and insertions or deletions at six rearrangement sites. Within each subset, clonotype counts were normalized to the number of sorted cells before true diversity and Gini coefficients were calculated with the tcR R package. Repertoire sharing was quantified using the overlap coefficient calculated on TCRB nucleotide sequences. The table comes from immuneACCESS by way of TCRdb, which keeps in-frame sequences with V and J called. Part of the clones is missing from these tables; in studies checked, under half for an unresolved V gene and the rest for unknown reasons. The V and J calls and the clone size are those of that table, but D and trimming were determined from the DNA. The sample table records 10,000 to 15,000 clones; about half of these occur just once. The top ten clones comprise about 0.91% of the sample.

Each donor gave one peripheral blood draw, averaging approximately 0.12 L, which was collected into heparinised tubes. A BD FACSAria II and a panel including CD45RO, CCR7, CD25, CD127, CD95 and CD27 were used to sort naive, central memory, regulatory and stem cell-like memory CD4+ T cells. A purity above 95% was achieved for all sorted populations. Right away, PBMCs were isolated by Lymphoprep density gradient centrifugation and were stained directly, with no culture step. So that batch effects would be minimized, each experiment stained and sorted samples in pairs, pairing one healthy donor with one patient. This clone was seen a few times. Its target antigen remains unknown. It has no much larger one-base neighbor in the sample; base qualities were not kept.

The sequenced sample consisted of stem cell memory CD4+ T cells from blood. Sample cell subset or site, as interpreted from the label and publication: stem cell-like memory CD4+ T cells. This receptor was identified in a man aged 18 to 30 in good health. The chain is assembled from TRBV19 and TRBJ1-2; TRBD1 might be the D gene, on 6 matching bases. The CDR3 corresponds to CASSGTPNYGYTF. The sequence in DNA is TGTGCCAGTAGTGGGACACCTAACTATGGCTACACCTTC.